The present entry profiles one T cell receptor beta chain with its context. The CDR3 covers 16 residues. Germline CDR1 is MDHEN and CDR2 is SYDVKM. V trimming: 0 bases; J trimming: 5 bases; junction bases outside the gene matches: 5. This sample was taken from a study of shared clonotypes between healthy human individuals. For each subset, genomic DNA was distributed in equal portions over several immunoSEQ plates. Measured with immunoSEQ multiplex PCR; TCRdb has only the in-frame clones, and not every one. The table records around 1.4 million clones, 97% to 99% of them present only once. The sequence was collected from a man aged 30 to 39 in good health. The gene calls are TRBV28 and TRBJ1-4; the match to TRBD1 covers 8 bases. Sequencing was carried out using naive CD4+ T cells sorted from blood. The subset: CD45RA+ positively selected. The CDR3 region is CASSLWTGAGNEKLFF. CDR3 bases: TGTGCCAGCAGTTTATGGACAGGGGCGGGAAATGAAAAACTGTTTTTT.